This TCR beta chain was identified in a study of blood T cell repertoires in COVID-19. As for the study in general: Nucleic acid was either cDNA or gDNA, and it came from T cells, B-cell-depleted T cells, or PBMCs.

Profiling relied on immunoSEQ multiplex PCR, and the TCRdb table lists in-frame clones only, not all of them. The data contain approximately 210,000 clones, 82% of them singletons. V was pared by 3 bases and J by 3 bases, with 6 bases between. The CDR3 loop spans 13 amino acids. The chain has TRBV12-3 or TRBV12-4 and TRBJ1-5; no definite D call. The material sequenced was peripheral blood. This clonotype was obtained from a woman of 80 years or more with acute or convalescent COVID-19. The CDR3 here is CASSFTVNQPQHF. In DNA, the CDR3 is TGTGCCAGCAGTTTCACAGTCAATCAGCCCCAGCATTTT.